This TCR beta chain emerged from a study of blood T cell repertoires in COVID-19. This CDR3 has 14 amino acids. Trimming took off 0 bases at V and 4 bases at J, with 6 bases between the two ends. Germline V gives CDR1 MGHDK, CDR2 SYGVNS. The repertoire was sequenced with immunoSEQ multiplex PCR; TCRdb's copy has only in-frame clones and lacks some. The profile shows more than 200,000 clones, about 88% of them singletons. The gene calls are TRBV25-1 and TRBJ2-2; D might be TRBD2 (6 bases). Sequenced: peripheral blood. The source is a man under 40 with active or convalescent COVID-19. The CDR3 protein is CASSEYGSTGELFF. The DNA for the CDR3 is TGTGCCAGCAGTGAATACGGGAGCACCGGGGAGCTGTTTTTT.